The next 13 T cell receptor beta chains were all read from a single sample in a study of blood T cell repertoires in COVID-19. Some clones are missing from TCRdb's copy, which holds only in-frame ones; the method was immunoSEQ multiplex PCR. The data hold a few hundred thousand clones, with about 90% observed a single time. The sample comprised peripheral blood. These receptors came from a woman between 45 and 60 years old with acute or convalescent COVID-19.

The CDR3 loop reads CASSPQGGGTEAFF. As DNA, the CDR3 is TGTGCCAGCAGCCCTCAGGGAGGCGGGACTGAAGCTTTCTTT. This chain links TRBV16 with TRBJ1-1; the D gene is possibly TRBD1 (5 bases). This CDR3 is 14 amino acids long. V gave up 4 bases and J gave up 5 bases, with 14 bases separating them. Germline assignment: CDR1 KGHSY and CDR2 FQNENV.

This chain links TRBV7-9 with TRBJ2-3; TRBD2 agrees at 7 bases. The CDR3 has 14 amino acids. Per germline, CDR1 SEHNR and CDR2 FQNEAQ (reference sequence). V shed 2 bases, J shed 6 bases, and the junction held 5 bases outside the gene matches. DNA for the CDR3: TGTGCCAGCAGCTTACGGGGAGGGCCGGATACGCAGTATTTT. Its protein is CASSLRGGPDTQYF.

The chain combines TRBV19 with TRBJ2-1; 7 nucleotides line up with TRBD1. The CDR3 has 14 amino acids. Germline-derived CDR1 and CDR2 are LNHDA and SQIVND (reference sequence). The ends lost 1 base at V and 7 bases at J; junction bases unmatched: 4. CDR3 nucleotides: TGTGCCAGTAGTATAGTGACAGGGAGAAATGAGCAGTTCTTC. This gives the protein CASSIVTGRNEQFF.

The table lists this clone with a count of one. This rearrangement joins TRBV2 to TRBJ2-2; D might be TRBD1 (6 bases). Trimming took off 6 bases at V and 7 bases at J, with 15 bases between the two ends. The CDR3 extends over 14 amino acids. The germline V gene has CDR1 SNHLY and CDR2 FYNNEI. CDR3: CASRSEGVGGELFF. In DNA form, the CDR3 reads TGTGCCAGCAGATCTGAGGGGGTCGGCGGGGAGCTGTTTTTT.

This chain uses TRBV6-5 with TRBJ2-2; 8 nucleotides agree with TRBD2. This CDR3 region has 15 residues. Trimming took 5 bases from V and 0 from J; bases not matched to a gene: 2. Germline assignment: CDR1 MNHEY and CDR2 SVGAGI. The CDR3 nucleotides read TGTGCCAGCAGTAAGGGACTAGCGAACACCGGGGAGCTGTTTTTT. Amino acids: CASSKGLANTGELFF.

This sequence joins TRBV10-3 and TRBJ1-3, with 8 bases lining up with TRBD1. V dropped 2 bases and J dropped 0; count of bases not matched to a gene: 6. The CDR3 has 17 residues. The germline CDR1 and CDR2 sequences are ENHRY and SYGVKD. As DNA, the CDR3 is TGTGCCATCAGTGAGACCCAGGGGGCGACCTCTGGAAACACCATATATTTT. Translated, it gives CAISETQGATSGNTIYF.

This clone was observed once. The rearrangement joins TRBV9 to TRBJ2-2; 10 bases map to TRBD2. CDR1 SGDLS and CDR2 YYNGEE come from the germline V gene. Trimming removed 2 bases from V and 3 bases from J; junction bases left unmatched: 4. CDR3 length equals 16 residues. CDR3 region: CASSVGSGRYTGELFF. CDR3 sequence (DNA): TGTGCCAGCAGCGTGGGTAGCGGGAGGTACACCGGGGAGCTGTTTTTT.

For the CDR3, the DNA is TGTGCCAGCAGCAAAGTTTACCCTAGCGGGAGGTGCGCAGATACGCAGTATTTT. Protein: CASSKVYPSGRCADTQYF. The chain is built from TRBV21-1 and TRBJ2-3; the D call in the table, TRBD2, was not verified against the DNA. TRBV21-1 is recorded as a pseudogene. The length of the CDR3 is 18 residues.

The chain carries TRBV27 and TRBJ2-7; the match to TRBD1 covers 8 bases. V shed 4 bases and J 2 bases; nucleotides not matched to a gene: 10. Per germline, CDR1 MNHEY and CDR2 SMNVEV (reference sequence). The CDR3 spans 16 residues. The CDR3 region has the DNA TGTGCCAGCAGTTCTGACCCGACAGGGGCGGCCTACGAGCAGTACTTC. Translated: CASSSDPTGAAYEQYF.

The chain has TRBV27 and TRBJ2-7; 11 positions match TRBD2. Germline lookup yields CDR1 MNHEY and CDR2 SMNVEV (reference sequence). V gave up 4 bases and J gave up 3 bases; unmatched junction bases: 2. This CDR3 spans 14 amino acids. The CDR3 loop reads CASSSTSGSYEQYF. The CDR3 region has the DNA TGTGCCAGCAGTTCCACTAGCGGGAGCTACGAGCAGTACTTC.

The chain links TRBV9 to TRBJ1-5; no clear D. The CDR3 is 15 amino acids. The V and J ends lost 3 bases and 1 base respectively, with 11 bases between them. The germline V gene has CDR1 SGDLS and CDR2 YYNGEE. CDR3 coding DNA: TGTGCCAGCAGCGCAGGAGGAGGAAGCAATCAGCCCCAGCATTTT. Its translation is CASSAGGGSNQPQHF.

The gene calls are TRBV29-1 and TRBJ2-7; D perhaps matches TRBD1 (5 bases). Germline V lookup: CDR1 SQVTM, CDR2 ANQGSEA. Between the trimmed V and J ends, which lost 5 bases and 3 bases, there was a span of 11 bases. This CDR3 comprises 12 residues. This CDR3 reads CSVLGVGYEQYF. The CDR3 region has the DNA TGCAGCGTTTTAGGGGTAGGCTACGAGCAGTACTTC.

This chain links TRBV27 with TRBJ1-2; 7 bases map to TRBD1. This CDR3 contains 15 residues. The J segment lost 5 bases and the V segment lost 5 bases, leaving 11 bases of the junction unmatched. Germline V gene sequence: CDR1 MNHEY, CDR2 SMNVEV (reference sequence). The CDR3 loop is CASSPAAGQVYGYTF. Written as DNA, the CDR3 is TGTGCCAGCAGTCCCGCCGCCGGACAGGTGTATGGCTACACCTTC.